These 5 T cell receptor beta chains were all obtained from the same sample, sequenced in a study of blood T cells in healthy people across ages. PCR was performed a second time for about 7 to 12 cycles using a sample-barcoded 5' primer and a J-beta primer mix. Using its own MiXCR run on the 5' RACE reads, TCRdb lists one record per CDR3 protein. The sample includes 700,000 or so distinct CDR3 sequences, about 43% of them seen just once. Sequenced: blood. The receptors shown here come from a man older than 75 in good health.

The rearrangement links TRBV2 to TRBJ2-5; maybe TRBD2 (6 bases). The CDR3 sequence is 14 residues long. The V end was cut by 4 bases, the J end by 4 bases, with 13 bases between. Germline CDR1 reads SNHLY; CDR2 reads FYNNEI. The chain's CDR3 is CASSAARGGETQYF. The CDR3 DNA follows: TGTGCCAGCAGTGCGGCTAGGGGAGGAGAGACCCAGTACTTC.

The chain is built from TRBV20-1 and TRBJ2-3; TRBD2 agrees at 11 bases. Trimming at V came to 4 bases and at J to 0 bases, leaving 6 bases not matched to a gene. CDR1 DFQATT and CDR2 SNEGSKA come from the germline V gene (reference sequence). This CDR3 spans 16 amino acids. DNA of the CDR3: TGCAGTGCTACTACACTAGCGGGGGTTAGCACAGATACGCAGTATTTT. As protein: CSATTLAGVSTDTQYF.

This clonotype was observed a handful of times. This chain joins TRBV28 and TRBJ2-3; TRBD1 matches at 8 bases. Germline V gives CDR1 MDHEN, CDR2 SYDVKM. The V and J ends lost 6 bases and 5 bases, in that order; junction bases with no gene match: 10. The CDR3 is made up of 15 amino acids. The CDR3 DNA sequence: TGTGCCAGCAGCGTCGGGACAGGACGGGGAGATACGCAGTATTTT. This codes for CASSVGTGRGDTQYF.

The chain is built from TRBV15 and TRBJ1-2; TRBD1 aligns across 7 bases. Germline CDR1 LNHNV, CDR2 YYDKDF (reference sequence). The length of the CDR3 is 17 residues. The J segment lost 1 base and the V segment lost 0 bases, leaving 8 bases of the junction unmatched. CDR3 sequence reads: CATSRERQGGLNYGYTF. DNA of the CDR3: TGTGCCACCAGCAGAGAGCGACAGGGCGGGCTTAACTATGGCTACACCTTC.

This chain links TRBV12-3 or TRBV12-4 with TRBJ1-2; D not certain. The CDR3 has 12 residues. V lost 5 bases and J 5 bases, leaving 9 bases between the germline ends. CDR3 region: CASSPARYGYTF. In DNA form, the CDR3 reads TGTGCCAGCAGTCCCGCCCGGTATGGCTACACCTTC.